This is a list of T cell receptor beta chains from one sample in a study of shared clonotypes between healthy human individuals. Repertoires were generated with immunoSEQ multiplex PCR, while TCRdb's copy carries only in-frame clones and drops some. The sample lists roughly 650,000 clones, less than 98% occurring once. Sequences were obtained from naive CD4+ T cells sorted from blood. All receptors come from a woman in her twenties or thirties in good health. Both conserved end residues are part of each CDR3. Fields, in order: D gene, V gene, J gene, clone size, CDR3 DNA, CDR3 protein. The D gene is left open where the match is weak. Size values are once, few and many counts, or a class for expanded clones, and some rows have none.

>TRBD1|TRBV6-1|TRBJ2-4|once
TGTGCCAGCAGTGAAGGGTTTTGGGGACAGGGAAACATTCAGTACTTC
CASSEGFWGQGNIQYF
>TRBD1|TRBV2|TRBJ1-1|-
TGTGCCAGCAGTTTGGGGACAGTGAACACTGAAGCTTTCTTT
CASSLGTVNTEAFF
>-|TRBV7-9|TRBJ2-3|-
TGTGCCAGCAGCTTATTACCCGCAGATACGCAGTATTTT
CASSLLPADTQYF
>TRBD2|TRBV25-1|TRBJ2-3|once
TGTGCCAGCAGTTGGGCTAGCGGAGGCACAGATACGCAGTATTTT
CASSWASGGTDTQYF
>-|TRBV18|TRBJ2-2|-
TGTGCCAGCTCACCACCGGATCCAGTCACCGGGGAGCTGTTTTTT
CASSPPDPVTGELFF
>TRBD2|TRBV6-1|TRBJ2-3|-
TGTGCCAGCCCGGCGGGAGCTACCACAGATACGCAGTATTTT
CASPAGATTDTQYF
>-|TRBV28|TRBJ2-7|-
TGTGCCAGCAGCGATGATGGAGGGGACCCCTACGAGCAGTACTTC
CASSDDGGDPYEQYF
>-|TRBV29-1|TRBJ2-3|-
TGCAGCGTTGATAGATGGGGGTTGAACAGTCTGGTAGATACGCAGTATTTT
CSVDRWGLNSLVDTQYF
>TRBD2|TRBV27|TRBJ2-3|once
TGTGCCAGCAGTTTTAGCGGGGGGAGCACAGATACGCAGTATTTT
CASSFSGGSTDTQYF
>-|TRBV19|TRBJ1-2|once
TGTGCCAGTAGTATTGGGGAGAGACCATCGATCTATGGCTACACCTTC
CASSIGERPSIYGYTF